One and the same sample provided the 6 T cell receptor beta chains below, sequenced in a study of T-cell reconstitution after alpha-beta-depleted transplantation in children (dated by TCRdb to about 2016). Library construction relied on PCR. Sequencer: Illumina HiSeq 2500. TCR library preparation used molecular barcoding, with unique molecular identifiers applied to normalize quantification of the TCRbeta repertoire. In TCRdb, the public reads were trimmed at Q25 with fastp and aligned with MiXCR, with productive beta chains retained. Rows are unified per CDR3 protein, each entry keeping the most common DNA and genes. The sample has around 250,000 distinct CDR3 sequences on record, roughly 8% of them singletons. The top ten hold 6% to 7% of the sample. The sample's treatment or condition label is to be understood as: allogeneic hematopoietic cell transplantation with graft depleted of TCRalphabeta T cells and CD19 B cells.

This specimen consisted of PBMCs, mostly from graft donor cells, obtained 180 days after TCRalphabeta/CD19-depleted stem cell transplant. The receptors were sampled from a male patient younger than 18 who had a stem cell transplant for acute lymphoblastic leukemia, so the T cells may come from the graft donor.

This clonotype showed up just a few times. The V call is TRBV2, the J call TRBJ1-4, with 9 bases fitting TRBD1. This CDR3 is 13 amino acids long. CDR1 and CDR2 (germline): SNHLY, FYNNEI. The J segment lost 5 bases and the V segment lost 8 bases, leaving 3 bases of the junction unmatched. The CDR3 loop reads CASRGTGNEKLFF. For the CDR3, the DNA is TGTGCCAGCCGCGGGACAGGGAATGAAAAACTGTTTTTT. The full variable domain, its missing parts supplied by reference TRBV2 and TRBJ1-4, is EPEVTQTPSHQVTQMGQEVILRCVPISNHLYFYWYRQILGQKVEFLVSFYNNEISEKSEIFDDQFSVERPDGSNFTLKIRSTKLEDSAMYFCASRGTGNEKLFFGSGTQLSVL.

This clonotype was seen ten or more times. This CDR3 is CASSSQSTGELFF. CDR3 nucleotide sequence: TGCGCCAGCAGCAGTCAATCTACCGGGGAGCTGTTTTTT. This chain links TRBV5-1 with TRBJ2-2; no reliable D call. This CDR3 contains 13 residues. Trimming pared 4 bases from V and 5 bases from J, leaving 9 bases between. Germline CDR1 SGHRS, CDR2 YFSETQ.

This clonotype was seen at least ten times. V gene TRBV20-1 combines with J gene TRBJ2-1, with a weak D call TRBD1 (6 bases). Germline V lookup: CDR1 DFQATT, CDR2 SNEGSKA (reference sequence). The V and J ends lost 2 bases and 5 bases respectively, with 19 bases between them. The CDR3 has 16 residues. In DNA form, the CDR3 reads TGCAGTGCTAGATCGGGACCGGGACATCTAAACAATGAGCAGTTCTTC. Its translation is CSARSGPGHLNNEQFF.

This clonotype was seen a handful of times. The chain recombines TRBV7-8 with TRBJ2-7; 7 positions agree with TRBD1. The CDR3 extends over 13 amino acids. After removal of 8 bases from V and 1 base from J, the junction contained 5 bases not matched to a gene. Germline-derived CDR1 and CDR2 are SGHVS and FQNEAQ. CDR3 nucleotide sequence: TGTGCCAGCGGACAGGATATTTCCTACGAGCAGTACTTC. Translated: CASGQDISYEQYF.

Only a few counts were recorded for this clonotype. The chain uses TRBV19 and TRBJ2-7; TRBD1 aligns across 8 bases. The J segment lost 4 bases and the V segment lost 4 bases, leaving 3 bases of the junction unmatched. From germline, CDR1 is LNHDA and CDR2 SQIVND (reference sequence). The CDR3 is 13 amino acids. The CDR3 nucleotides read TGTGCCAGTAGTAGACAGGGGTTGTACGAGCAGTACTTC. Translating gives CASSRQGLYEQYF.

This clonotype was seen at least ten times. The rearrangement uses TRBV3-1 and TRBJ2-1, with unresolved D. CDR1 is LGHDT and CDR2 is YNNKEL in the germline V gene (reference sequence). V was trimmed by 0 bases and J by 10 bases, leaving 7 bases between them. CDR3 length equals 12 residues. For the CDR3, the DNA is TGTGCCAGCAGCCAAGACTGGCGGGAGCAGTTCTTC. It yields the protein CASSQDWREQFF.